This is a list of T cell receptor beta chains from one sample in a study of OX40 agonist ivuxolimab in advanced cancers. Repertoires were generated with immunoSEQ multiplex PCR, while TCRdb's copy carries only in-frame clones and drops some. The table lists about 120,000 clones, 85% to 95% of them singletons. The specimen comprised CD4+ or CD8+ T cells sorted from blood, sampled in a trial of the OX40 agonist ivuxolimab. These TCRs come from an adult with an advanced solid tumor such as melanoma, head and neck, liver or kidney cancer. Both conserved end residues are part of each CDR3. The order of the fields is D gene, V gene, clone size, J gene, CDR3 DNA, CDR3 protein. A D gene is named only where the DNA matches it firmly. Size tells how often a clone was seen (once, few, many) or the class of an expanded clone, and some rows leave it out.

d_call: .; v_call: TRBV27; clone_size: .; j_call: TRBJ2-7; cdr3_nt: TGTGCCAGCAGTTTCCTAGCGCCTCCCTACGAGCAGTACTTC; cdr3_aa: CASSFLAPPYEQYF
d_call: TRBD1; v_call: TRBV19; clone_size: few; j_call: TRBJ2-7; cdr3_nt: TGTGCCAGTAGTAGGGACAGGGGACCCTACGAGCAGTACTTC; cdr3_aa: CASSRDRGPYEQYF
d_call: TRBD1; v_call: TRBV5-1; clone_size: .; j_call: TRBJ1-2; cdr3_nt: TGCGCCAGCAGCGCACAGGGGCTTCAATATGGCTACACCTTC; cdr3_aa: CASSAQGLQYGYTF
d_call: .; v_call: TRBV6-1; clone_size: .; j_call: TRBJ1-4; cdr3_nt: TGTGCCAGCAGTCCAGGGGTGTCCCTTAATGAAAAACTGTTTTTT; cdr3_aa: CASSPGVSLNEKLFF
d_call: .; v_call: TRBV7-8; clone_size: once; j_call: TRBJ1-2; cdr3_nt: TGTGCCAGCAGCTTAGCTCCGGGCCTCTATGGCTACACCTTC; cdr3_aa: CASSLAPGLYGYTF
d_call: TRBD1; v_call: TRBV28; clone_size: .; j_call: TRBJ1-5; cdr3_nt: TGTGCCAGCAGTTTGCCGGGACAGGGGAGTCAGCCCCAGCATTTT; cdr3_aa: CASSLPGQGSQPQHF
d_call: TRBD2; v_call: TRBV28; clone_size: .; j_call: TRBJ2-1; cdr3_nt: TGTGCCAGCATGCTAGCGGGTCTCGACAATGAGCAGTTCTTC; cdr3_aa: CASMLAGLDNEQFF
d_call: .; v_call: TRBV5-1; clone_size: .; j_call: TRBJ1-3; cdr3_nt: TGCGCCAGCAGCTTGGACAGTCCTGGAAACACCATATATTTT; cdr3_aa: CASSLDSPGNTIYF
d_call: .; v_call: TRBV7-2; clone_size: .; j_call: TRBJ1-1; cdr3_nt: TGTGCCAGCAGCTTAGTGGCGGAATCTGAAGCTTTCTTT; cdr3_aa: CASSLVAESEAFF
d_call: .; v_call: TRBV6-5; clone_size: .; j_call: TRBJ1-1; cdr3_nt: TGTGCCAGCCTAACGGGTCGGGGAAGGGCTGAAGCTTTCTTT; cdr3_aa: CASLTGRGRAEAFF
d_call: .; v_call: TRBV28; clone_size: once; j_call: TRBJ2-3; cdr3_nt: TGTGCCAGCAGGGAAAGGACTCTCACAGATACGCAGTATTTT; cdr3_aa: CASRERTLTDTQYF
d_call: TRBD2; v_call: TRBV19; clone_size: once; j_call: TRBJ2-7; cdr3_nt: TGTGCCAGTAGTCCTCTAGCGGGACCCTACGAGCAGTACTTC; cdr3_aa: CASSPLAGPYEQYF
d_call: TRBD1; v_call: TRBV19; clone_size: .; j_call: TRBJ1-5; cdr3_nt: TGTGCCAGTAGTATAGGACAGGGGGCCTTTCAGCCCCAGCATTTT; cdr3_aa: CASSIGQGAFQPQHF
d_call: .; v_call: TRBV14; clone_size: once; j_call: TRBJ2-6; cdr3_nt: TGTGCCAGCAGCTTCCGGGACGGAAGCTCTGGGGCCAACGTCCTGACTTTC; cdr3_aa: CASSFRDGSSGANVLTF
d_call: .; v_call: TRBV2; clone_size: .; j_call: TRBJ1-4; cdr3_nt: TGTGCCAGCAGTGAAAACTCGGCCCTCGGCGTAAAACTGTTTTTT; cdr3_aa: CASSENSALGVKLFF
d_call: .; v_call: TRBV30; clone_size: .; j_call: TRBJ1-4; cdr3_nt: TGTGCCTGGAGTCCCATCGACCGACCCGGGGAAAAACTGTTTTTT; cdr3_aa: CAWSPIDRPGEKLFF
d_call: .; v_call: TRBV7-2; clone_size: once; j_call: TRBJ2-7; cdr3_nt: TGTGCCAGCAGCTTAGGGGAGAGGGAGCAGTACTTC; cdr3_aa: CASSLGEREQYF
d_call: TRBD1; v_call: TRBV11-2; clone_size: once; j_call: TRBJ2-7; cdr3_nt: TGTGCCAGCAGCCAAATACGGGACAGGGGGCACTACGAGCAGTACTTC; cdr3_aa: CASSQIRDRGHYEQYF
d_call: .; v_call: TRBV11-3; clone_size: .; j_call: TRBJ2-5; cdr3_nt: TGTGCCAGCAGCTGGATAGCGAACGAGGCCCAGTACTTC; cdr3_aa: CASSWIANEAQYF
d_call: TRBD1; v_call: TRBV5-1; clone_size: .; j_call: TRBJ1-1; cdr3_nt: TGCGCCAGCAGCTATAGACAGGGGGGTACGAACACTGAAGCTTTCTTT; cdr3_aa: CASSYRQGGTNTEAFF
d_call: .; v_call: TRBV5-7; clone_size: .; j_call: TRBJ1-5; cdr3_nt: TGTGCCAGCAGCTTGCCGGGCAGTAATCAGCCCCAGCATTTT; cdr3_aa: CASSLPGSNQPQHF
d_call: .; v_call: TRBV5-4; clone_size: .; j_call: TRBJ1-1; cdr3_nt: TGTGCCAGCAGCCGTGGGAGGGGCGGGGACACTGAAGCTTTCTTT; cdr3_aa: CASSRGRGGDTEAFF
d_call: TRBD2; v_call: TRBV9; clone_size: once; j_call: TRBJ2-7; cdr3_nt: TGTGCCAGCAGCCTGGGACTAGCGGGGGAACTTTTTGGGTACGAGCAGTACTTC; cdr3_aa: CASSLGLAGELFGYEQYF
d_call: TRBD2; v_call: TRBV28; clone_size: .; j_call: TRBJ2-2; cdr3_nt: TGTGCCAGCAGTACCTCGGGGCTAGCGGGACGGACCGGGGAGCTGTTTTTT; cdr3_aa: CASSTSGLAGRTGELFF
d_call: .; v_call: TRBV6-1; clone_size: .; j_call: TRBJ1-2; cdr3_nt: TGTGCCAGCAGTGAAGCGAGGGAACGGGGCTACACCTTC; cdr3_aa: CASSEARERGYTF
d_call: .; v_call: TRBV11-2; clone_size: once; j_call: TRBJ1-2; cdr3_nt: TGTGCCAGCAGCTTACCGGGACCCACGCCACATGGCTACACCTTC; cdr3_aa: CASSLPGPTPHGYTF
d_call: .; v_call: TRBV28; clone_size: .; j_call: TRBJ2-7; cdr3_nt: TGTGCCAGCAGTTCTCAGGCCCGGGCCCGGCCTGGAGGGCAGTACTTC; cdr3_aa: CASSSQARARPGGQYF
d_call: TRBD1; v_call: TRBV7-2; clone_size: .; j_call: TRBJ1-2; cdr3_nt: TGTGCCAGCAGCTTCCGACAGGGGGATGGCTACACCTTC; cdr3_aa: CASSFRQGDGYTF
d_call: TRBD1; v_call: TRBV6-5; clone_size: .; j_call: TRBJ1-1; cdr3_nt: TGTGCCAGCAGGACCGACAGGGGGCACACTGAAGCTTTCTTT; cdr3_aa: CASRTDRGHTEAFF
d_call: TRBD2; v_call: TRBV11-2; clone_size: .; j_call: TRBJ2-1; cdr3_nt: TGTGCCAGCAGCTTAGGGACTAGCGGGGGTGGTGAGCAGTTCTTC; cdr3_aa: CASSLGTSGGGEQFF
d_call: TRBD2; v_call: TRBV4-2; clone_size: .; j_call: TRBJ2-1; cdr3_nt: TGTGCCAGCCGTCCAGCGGGAGGACGCAATGAGCAGTTCTTC; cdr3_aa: CASRPAGGRNEQFF
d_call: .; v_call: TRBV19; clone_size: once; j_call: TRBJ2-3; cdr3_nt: TGTGCCAGTAGGGCCTCAGGCACAGATACGCAGTATTTT; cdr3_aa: CASRASGTDTQYF
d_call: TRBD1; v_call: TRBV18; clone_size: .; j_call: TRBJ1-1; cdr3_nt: TGTGCCAGCTCGGTGACAGGGGAAGGGAACACTGAAGCTTTCTTT; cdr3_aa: CASSVTGEGNTEAFF
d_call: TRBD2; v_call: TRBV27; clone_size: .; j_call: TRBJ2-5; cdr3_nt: TGTGCCAGCAGCCCTCGCCATGGGGGGGGAGAGACCCAGTACTTC; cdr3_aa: CASSPRHGGGETQYF
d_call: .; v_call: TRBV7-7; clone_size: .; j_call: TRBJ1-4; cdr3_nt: TGTGCCAGCAGCACCGCGCCCCACGGGGATGCGGCGACTAATGAAAAACTGTTTTTT; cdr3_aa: CASSTAPHGDAATNEKLFF
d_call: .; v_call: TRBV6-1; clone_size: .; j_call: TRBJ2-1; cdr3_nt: TGTGCCAGCAAGGAGACGATTTACAATGAGCAGTTCTTC; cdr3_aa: CASKETIYNEQFF
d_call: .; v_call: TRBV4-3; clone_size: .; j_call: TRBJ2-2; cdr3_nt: TGCGCCAGCAGCCAAGAGGCAAGGATCGGGGAGCTGTTTTTT; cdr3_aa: CASSQEARIGELFF
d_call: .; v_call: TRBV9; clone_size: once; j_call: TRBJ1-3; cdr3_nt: TGTGCCAGCAGCCCCTCCGACAGATCTGGAAACACCATATATTTT; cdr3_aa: CASSPSDRSGNTIYF
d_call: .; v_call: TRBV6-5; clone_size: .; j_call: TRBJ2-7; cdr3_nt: TGTGCCAGCAGCCGGGGAGAACAGGTACGCTACGAGCAGTACTTC; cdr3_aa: CASSRGEQVRYEQYF
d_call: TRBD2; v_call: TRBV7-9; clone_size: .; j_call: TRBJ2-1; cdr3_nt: TGTGCCAGCAGCGCGCGAGCCCTAGCGGGGGGTAGAGACAATGAGCAGTTCTTC; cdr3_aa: CASSARALAGGRDNEQFF
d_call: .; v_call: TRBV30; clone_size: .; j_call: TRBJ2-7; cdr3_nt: TGTGCCTGGAGTGCTACGCCCTACGAGCAGTACTTC; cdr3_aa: CAWSATPYEQYF
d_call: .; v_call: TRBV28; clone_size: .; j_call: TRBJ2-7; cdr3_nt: TGTGCCAGCAGCCTCACAGGGGAGGGCGAGCAGTACTTC; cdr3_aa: CASSLTGEGEQYF
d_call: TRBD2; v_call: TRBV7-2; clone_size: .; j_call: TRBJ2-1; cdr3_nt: TGTGCCAGCAGCGCCTATACTAGCGGGGGTGAGCAGTTCTTC; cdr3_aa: CASSAYTSGGEQFF
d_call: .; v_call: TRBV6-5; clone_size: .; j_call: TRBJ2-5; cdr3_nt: TGTGCCAGCAGAAAAACAGACAGCCAAGAGACCCAGTACTTC; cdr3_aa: CASRKTDSQETQYF
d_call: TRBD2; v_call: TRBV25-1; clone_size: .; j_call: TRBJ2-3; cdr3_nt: TGTGCCAGCAGTGAAAATTTAGGGACTAGCAAAACGCAGTATTTT; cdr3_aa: CASSENLGTSKTQYF
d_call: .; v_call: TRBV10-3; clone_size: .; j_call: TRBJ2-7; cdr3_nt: TGTGCCATCAGTGAGTCAGGGTACGAGCAGTACTTC; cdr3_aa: CAISESGYEQYF
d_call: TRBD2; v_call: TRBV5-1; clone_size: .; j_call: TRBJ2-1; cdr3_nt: TGCGCCAGCAGTTTTGGGACTAGGGGCGATGAGCAGTTCTTC; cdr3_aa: CASSFGTRGDEQFF
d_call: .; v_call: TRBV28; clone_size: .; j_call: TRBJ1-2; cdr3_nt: TGTGCCAGCAGTTTGAACAGGTTTGGTAACTATGGCTACACCTTC; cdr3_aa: CASSLNRFGNYGYTF
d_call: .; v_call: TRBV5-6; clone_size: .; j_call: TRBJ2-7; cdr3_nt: TGTGCCAGCAACAACTGGTACAGTGCCCTAGGGGAGCAGTACTTC; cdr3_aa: CASNNWYSALGEQYF
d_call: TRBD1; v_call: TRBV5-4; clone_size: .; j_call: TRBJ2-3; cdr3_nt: TGTGCCAGCAGCTTGGGACAGGGGGTGCTCACAGATACGCAGTATTTT; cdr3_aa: CASSLGQGVLTDTQYF
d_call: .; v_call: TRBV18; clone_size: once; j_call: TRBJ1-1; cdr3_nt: TGTGCCAGCTCAATTGGCGAGGTAACTGAAGCTTTCTTT; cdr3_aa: CASSIGEVTEAFF
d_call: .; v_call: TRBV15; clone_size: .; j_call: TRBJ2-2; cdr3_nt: TGTGCCACCAGCAGAGATTACGACTACACCGGGGAGCTGTTTTTT; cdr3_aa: CATSRDYDYTGELFF
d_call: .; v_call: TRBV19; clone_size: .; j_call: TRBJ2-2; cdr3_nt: TGTGCCAGTAGTTTCGGGACGGCTGAGCTGTTTTTT; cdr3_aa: CASSFGTAELFF
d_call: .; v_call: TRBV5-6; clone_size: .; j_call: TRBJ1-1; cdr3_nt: TGTGCCAGCAGCTTGGCATCCTTGGGGCGATACACTGAAGCTTTCTTT; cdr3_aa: CASSLASLGRYTEAFF
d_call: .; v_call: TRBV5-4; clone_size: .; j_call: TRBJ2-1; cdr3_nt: TGTGCCAGCAGCTTGCTAGACCCCTCTCGTGAGCAGTTCTTC; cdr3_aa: CASSLLDPSREQFF